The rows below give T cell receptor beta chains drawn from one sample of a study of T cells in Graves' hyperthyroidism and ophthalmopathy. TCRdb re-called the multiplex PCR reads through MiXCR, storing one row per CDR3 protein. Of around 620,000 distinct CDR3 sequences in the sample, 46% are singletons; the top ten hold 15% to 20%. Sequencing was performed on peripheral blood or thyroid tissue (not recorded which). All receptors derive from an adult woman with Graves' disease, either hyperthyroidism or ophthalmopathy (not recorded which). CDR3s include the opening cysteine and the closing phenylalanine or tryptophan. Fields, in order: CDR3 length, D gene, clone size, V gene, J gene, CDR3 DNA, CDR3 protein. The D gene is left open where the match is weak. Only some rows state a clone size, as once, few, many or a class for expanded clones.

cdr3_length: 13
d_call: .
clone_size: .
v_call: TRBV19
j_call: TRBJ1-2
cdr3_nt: TGTGCCAGTAGCGAACAAGGGGAATATGGCTACACCTTC
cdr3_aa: CASSEQGEYGYTF

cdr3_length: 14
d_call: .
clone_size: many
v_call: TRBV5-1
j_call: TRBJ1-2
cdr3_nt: TGCGCCAGCAGCTTGCAGGGGATGAACTATGGCTACACCTTC
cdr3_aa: CASSLQGMNYGYTF

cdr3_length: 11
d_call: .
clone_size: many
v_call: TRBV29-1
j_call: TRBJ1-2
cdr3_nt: TGCAGCGCCCCTCGGGGGGGGGGCTACACCTTC
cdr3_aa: CSAPRGGGYTF

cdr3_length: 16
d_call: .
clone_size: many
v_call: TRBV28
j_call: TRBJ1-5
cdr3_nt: TGTGCCAGCACCAAGACGGGACACTATAGCAATCAGCCCCAGCATTTT
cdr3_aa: CASTKTGHYSNQPQHF

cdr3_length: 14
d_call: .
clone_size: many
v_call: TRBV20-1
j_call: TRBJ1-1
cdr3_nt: TGCAGTGCTAGAAGGGACCCCTCTCTATTTACGGCTTTCTTT
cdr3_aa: CSARRDPSLFTAFF

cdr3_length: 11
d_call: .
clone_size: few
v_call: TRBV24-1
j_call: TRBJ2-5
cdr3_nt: TGTGCCACCAGTCAGCGAGAGACCCAGTACTTC
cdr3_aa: CATSQRETQYF

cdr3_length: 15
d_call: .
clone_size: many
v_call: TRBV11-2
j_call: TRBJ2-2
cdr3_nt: TGTGCCAGCAGCTTAGATGCTTGGAACACCGGGGAGCTGTTTTTT
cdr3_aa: CASSLDAWNTGELFF

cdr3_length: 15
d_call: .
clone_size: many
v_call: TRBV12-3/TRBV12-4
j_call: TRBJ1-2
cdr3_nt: TGTGCCAGCAGCACGCCAACGGGTTTTAGCTATGGCTACACCTTC
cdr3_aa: CASSTPTGFSYGYTF

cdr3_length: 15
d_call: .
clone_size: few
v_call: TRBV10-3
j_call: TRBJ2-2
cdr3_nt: TGTGCCATCAGCCCGACAGGACTGAACACCGGGGAGCTGTTTTTT
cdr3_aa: CAISPTGLNTGELFF

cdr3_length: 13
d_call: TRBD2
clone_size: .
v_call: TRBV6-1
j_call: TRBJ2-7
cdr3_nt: TGTGCCAGCACCCGACTAGCGGGAGTTGAGCAGTACTTC
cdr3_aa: CASTRLAGVEQYF

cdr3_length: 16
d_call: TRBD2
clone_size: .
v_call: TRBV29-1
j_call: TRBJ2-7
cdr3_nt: TGCAGCGTTGAAGATTCAGTGGGGGAGGGCACTTACGAGCAGTACTTC
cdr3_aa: CSVEDSVGEGTYEQYF

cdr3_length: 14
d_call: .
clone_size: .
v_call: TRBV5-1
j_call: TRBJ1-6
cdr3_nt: TGCGCCAGCAGGCCAGGGGATAGCAATCAGCCCCTCCACTTT
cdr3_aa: CASRPGDSNQPLHF

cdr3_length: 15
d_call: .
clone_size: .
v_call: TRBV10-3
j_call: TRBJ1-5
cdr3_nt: TGTGCCATCAGTGCGACGAATCAAGAAAATCAGCCCCAGCATTTT
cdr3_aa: CAISATNQENQPQHF

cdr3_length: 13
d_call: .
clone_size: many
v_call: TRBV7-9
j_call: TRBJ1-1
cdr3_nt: TGTGCCAGCAGTCACCGGGACCGGCCTTCAGCTTTCTTT
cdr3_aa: CASSHRDRPSAFF

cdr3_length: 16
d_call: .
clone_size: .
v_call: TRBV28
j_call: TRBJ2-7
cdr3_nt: TGTGCCAGCAGCCCACTTGGGGGGTTAATCTCCTACGAGCAGTACTTC
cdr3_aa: CASSPLGGLISYEQYF

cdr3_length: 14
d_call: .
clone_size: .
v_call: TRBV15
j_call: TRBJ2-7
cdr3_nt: TGTGCCGCCAGCAGCTTGGCAGGGACCTACGAGCAGTACTTC
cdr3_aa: CAASSLAGTYEQYF

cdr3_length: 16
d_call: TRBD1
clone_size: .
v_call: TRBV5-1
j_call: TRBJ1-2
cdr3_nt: TGCGCCAGCAGCTTGGGACGGTCTAGACAGGGAAATGGCTACACCTTC
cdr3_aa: CASSLGRSRQGNGYTF

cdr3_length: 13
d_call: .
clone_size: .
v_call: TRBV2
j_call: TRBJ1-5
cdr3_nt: TGTGCCAGCAGTGCGGTGCGGCGTATGGATGAGCATTTT
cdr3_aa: CASSAVRRMDEHF

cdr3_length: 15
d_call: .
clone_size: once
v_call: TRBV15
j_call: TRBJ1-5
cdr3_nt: TGTGCCACCAGCAGAGGGACAGTCTCCTATCAGCCCCAGCATTTT
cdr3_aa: CATSRGTVSYQPQHF

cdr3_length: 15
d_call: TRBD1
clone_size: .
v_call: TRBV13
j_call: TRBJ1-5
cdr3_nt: TGTGCCAGCAGCTTAGGAGGGGGCGCGTGGGAGACCCAGCATTTT
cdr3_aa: CASSLGGGAWETQHF

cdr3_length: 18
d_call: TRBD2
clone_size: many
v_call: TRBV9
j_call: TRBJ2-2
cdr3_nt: TGTGCCAGCAGCCCCAATCGCGGACTAGCGGGGGAAACCGGGGAGCTGTTTTTT
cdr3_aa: CASSPNRGLAGETGELFF

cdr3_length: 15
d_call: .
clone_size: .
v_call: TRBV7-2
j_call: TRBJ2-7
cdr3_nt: TGTGCCGGCAGCGTCGCCTGGGACGAGAACTACGAGCAGTACTTC
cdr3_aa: CAGSVAWDENYEQYF

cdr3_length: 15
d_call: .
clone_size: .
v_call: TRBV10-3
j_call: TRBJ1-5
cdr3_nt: TGTGCCAGCAGTGGACCCGGGACACCCAATCAGCCCCAGCATTTT
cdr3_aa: CASSGPGTPNQPQHF

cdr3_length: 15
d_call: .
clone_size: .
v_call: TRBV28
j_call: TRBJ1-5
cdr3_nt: TGTGCCAGCACCGTGGGTAGGGAGAGCAATCAGCCCCAGCATTTT
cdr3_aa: CASTVGRESNQPQHF

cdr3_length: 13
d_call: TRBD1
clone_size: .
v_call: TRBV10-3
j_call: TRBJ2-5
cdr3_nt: TGTGCCACCGGCCCGGGACAGGAAGAGACCCAGTACTTC
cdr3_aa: CATGPGQEETQYF

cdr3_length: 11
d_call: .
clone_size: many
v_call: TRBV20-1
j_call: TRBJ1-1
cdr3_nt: TGCAGTGCTAGGGGAAACACTGAAGCTTTCTTT
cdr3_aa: CSARGNTEAFF

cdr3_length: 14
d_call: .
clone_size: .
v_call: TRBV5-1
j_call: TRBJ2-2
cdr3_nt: TGCGCCAGCAGCTTGGGCTTTTTGTCCGGGGAGCTGTTTTTT
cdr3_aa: CASSLGFLSGELFF

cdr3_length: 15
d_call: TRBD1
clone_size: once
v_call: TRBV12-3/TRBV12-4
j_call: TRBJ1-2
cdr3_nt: TGCGCCAGCAGCTTGCTTGGACAGGGGGAACGGGGCTACACCTTC
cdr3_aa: CASSLLGQGERGYTF